Described below is a single T cell receptor (beta chain) sequence and its context. Other DNA sequences in the sample encode the same CDR3. As originally analysed: Junction-only immunoSEQ sequences carried no quality scores, so filtering differed. Repertoires were generated with immunoSEQ multiplex PCR, while TCRdb's copy carries only in-frame clones and drops some. The V and J calls and clone size were taken over from that table, and D and trimming were inferred from the DNA. The data show fewer than 2.5 million clones, with under 95% seen just once and around 0.37% held by the top ten. The data originate from a study of shared clonotypes between healthy human individuals. Overall study context: CD4 naive cells filled three plates per donor, CD4 memory three, CD8 naive two and CD8 memory one.

The ends were cut back, 2 bases at V and 5 bases at J, with 6 bases in the middle. There are 12 residues in the CDR3. Germline CDR1 SGHTA, CDR2 FQGTGA. This TCR derives from a man aged 18 to 30 in good health. Some clones in this sample may be carry-over from other donors' samples. The specimen was naive CD4+ T cells from PBMCs. Subset reported: CD45RA+ positively selected. The chain uses TRBV7-3 and TRBJ2-5; D ambiguous. The chain's CDR3 is CASSLVGETQYF. The CDR3 nucleotides read TGTGCCAGCAGCTTAGTCGGGGAGACCCAGTACTTC.